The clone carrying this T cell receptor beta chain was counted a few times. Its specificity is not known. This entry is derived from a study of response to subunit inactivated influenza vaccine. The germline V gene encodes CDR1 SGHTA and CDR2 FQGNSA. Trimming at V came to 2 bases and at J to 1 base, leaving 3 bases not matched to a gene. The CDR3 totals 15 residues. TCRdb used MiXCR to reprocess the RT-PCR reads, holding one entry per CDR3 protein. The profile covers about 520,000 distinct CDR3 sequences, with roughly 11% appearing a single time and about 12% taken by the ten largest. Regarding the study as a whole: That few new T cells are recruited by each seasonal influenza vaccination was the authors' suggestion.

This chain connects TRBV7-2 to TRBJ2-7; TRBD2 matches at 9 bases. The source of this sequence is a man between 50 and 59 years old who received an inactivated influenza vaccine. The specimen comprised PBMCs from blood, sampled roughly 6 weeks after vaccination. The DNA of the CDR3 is TGTGCCAGCAGCTTATCGGGACTAGCTTCCTACGAGCAGTACTTC. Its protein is CASSLSGLASYEQYF.